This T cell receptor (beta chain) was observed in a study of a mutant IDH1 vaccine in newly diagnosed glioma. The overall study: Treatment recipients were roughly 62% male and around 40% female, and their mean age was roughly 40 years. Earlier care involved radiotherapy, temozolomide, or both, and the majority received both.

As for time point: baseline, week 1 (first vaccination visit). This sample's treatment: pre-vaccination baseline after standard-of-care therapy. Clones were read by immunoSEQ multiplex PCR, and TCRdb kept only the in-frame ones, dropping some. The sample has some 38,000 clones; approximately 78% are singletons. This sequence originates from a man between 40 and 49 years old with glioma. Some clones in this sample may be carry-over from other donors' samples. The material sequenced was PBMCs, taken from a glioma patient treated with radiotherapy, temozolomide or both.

For the CDR3, the DNA is TGCGCCAGCTCGGAAACAGTCAGGGTCTCGAACACCGGGGAGCTGTTTTTT. Translated, it gives CASSETVRVSNTGELFF. The chain joins TRBV5-1 to TRBJ2-2; possible D gene TRBD1, 5 bases. The CDR3 has 17 amino acids. The V end lost 7 bases, the J end lost 0 bases, and 19 bases lay between the germline ends. CDR1 SGHRS and CDR2 YFSETQ come from the germline V gene.